This T cell receptor beta chain was retrieved from a study of OX40 agonist ivuxolimab in advanced cancers. V lost 2 bases and J lost 5, with 13 bases in between. Germline V gives CDR1 SNHLY, CDR2 FYNNEI. The CDR3 is 15 amino acids. Libraries were prepared by immunoSEQ multiplex PCR; TCRdb keeps only in-frame clonotypes and omits some of them. The table lists tens of thousands of clones, 84% of them singletons, with around 30% in the top ten. The TCR sequence derives from an adult with an advanced solid tumor such as melanoma, head and neck, liver or kidney cancer. J is TRBJ1-5 and V is TRBV2; maybe TRBD1 (6 bases). Sequencing was performed on CD4+ or CD8+ T cells sorted from blood, taken in a trial of the OX40 agonist ivuxolimab. CDR3 nucleotides: TGTGCCAGCAGTGAACAGGCAGGGGCGCATCAGCCCCAGCATTTT. Its translation is CASSEQAGAHQPQHF.